Sequencing of this T cell receptor beta chain was carried out in a study of blood T cells in healthy people across ages (dated by TCRdb to about 2015). As for the study more broadly: Template switching captured roughly one uniquely barcoded TCR beta cDNA molecule per two T cells in model experiments. To track age-related changes in TCR beta repertoire diversity, the study relied on deep sequencing normalized with unique cDNA molecular identifiers. The donors were divided into four age groups: young (average roughly 17 years), middle-aged (almost 40), aged (approximately 62) and long-lived (about 80). Using the same blood draw, the study looked at two additional independent replicas of 1 million unique cDNA reads for two donors, one aged 18 to 29 and the other aged 80 or older.

Study-wide conclusions, independent of this receptor: The long-lived group showed more naive CD4+ T cells, fewer expanded clones and increased TCR diversity than the aged group, suggesting age selection. A strong correlation was found between observed TCR beta diversity and the percentage of naive T cells measured by flow cytometry. The CMV infection status of donors was not known, potentially confounding age-related changes in expanded clonotypes. Estimates of total diversity based on one million sequenced T cells were considered lower bounds and underestimates. Since profiling was done on bulk unsorted PBMCs, naive and antigen-experienced compartments could not be conclusively compared. Observed TCR beta diversity per million T cells fell roughly linearly with age, and a significant reduction was already apparent by age around 40.

Looking up the germline V gene (reference sequence) yields CDR1 MNHNY and CDR2 SVGAGI. V is reduced by 8 bases and J by 2 bases, leaving a spacing of 9 bases between them. From the cysteine up to the phenylalanine, the CDR3 has a length of 12 residues. CDR3 DNA is the only sequence kept; it has 36 bases, read in frame from the first base. The library was built by means of 5' RACE. Sequencing was carried out with an Illumina HiSeq 2500. The second PCR ran for about 7 to 11 cycles and used a J-beta primer mix along with a sample-barcoded 5' primer. A template-switch 5' adaptor carrying 12 random nucleotides introduced a unique molecular identifier onto each TCR beta cDNA molecule. Each sample yielded at least 3 million CDR3-containing paired-end reads. All of the RNA was converted into first-strand cDNA using the Mint cDNA synthesis kit, with a TRBC-specific oligonucleotide serving as the primer. All cDNA was treated with uracil-DNA glycosylase and then went through a first 18-cycle PCR with the universal primers M1SS and BC2_uni_R. On the study's bioinformatics: Each sample was normalized by randomly selecting 1 million high-quality reads, each carrying a distinct molecular identifier. Reads with shared molecular identifiers were discarded instead of being binned into consensus sequences. MiTCR, run with a Q25 quality threshold and the strictest error-elimination algorithm, handled CDR3 identification, clonotype clustering and error correction. A nonparametric unseen species model with Euler transformation was used to estimate lower-bound total TCR beta diversity. Starting from the raw public reads, TCRdb applied fastp trimming at Q25, assembled clones with MiXCR and retained in-frame beta chains. Records with the same CDR3 protein are collapsed into one entry carrying the most frequent genes and DNA. V and J calls and clone size were set by TCRdb, not the authors. Present in this sample are 540,000 or so distinct CDR3 sequences, approximately 25% of which were seen just once. The top ten clonotypes cover less than 9% of the sample.

The donors were 40 or so Caucasian individuals from Russia, aged roughly 6 to 90 years, who were systemically healthy. Ten milliliters of peripheral blood were collected from each donor into EDTA-treated Vacutainer tubes. Ficoll-Paque density-gradient centrifugation was used to isolate PBMCs, with at least 6.5 million per sample. Trizol reagent was used to extract total RNA from the PBMCs, yielding at least 6 micrograms per sample. For every donor, an aliquot of PBMCs went through flow cytometry to measure the percentages of naive CD45RAhigh/CD27high T cells. Of note for this clonotype: Its specific antigen is unknown. Base quality data are lacking; no much larger clone is found one base away.

The same data also went into a second study, on T cells of mothers and their children. The second study reports: Nine systemically healthy Caucasian individuals served as donors, namely three mothers together with their six children. cDNA synthesis used all of the extracted RNA, with roughly 1.5 ug of RNA in each 15 ul reaction. In the second PCR, the M1S primer introduced both the sample barcodes and 2-4 random nucleotides. More than 8 million TCR beta CDR3 reads were obtained from each mother, and approximately 3 million reads were obtained from each child. TCR recombination output is similarly shaped by thymic selection in related and unrelated pairs, with a minor effect exerted by inherited differences. Normalized repertoire overlap in related mother-child pairs was always slightly higher than in unrelated mother-child pairs, but the difference was never significant. With a sensitivity of about 100 clones per million clonotypes, no persistent microchimeric T cell clones were detected. Deep NGS was used in the study to compare the TCR beta repertoires of mothers and children and to look for features that separate related mother-child pairs from unrelated individuals. On average, the children were roughly 11 +/- 4 years old, while the mothers were about 37 +/- 4 years old. Libraries were sequenced on Illumina HiSeq 2000 with 100+100 nt paired-end reads after adapter ligation with NEBNext reagents. To avoid cross-contamination, the mother libraries and the child libraries were prepared a month apart and sequenced in separate runs. Between roughly 500,000 and 2,100,000 distinct TCR beta clonotypes were identified per donor. Naive TCR beta clonotypes were estimated from low-frequency clonotypes matched to each donor's FACS-determined naive share, without sorting.

This chain is built from TRBV6-6 and TRBJ2-5; the D gene is perhaps TRBD1, from 6 matching bases. The clonotype was recovered from a boy aged 5-17 years in good health. The material sequenced was blood. The DNA sequence is as follows: TGTGCCAGCGGGACATCACAAGAGACCCAGTACTTC. Its translation is CASGTSQETQYF.